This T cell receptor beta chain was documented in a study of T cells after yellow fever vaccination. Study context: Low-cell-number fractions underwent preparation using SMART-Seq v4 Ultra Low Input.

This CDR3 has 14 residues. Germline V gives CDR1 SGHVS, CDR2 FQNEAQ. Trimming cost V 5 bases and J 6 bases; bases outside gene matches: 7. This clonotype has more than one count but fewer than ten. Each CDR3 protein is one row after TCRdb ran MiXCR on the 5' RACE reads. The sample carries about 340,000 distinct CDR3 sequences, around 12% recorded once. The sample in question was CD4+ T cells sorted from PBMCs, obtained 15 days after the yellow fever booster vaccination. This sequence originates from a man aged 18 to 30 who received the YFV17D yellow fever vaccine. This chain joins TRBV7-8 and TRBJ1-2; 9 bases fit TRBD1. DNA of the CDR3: TGTGCCAGCAGCCGCCGGGACAGGGTTAATGGCTACACCTTC. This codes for CASSRRDRVNGYTF.